The rows below give T cell receptor beta chains drawn from one sample of a study of regulatory T cells in long-lasting Graves disease. MiXCR, applied by TCRdb to the multiplex PCR reads, yields one record per CDR3 protein. The data contain 560,000 or so distinct CDR3 sequences, 15% to 20% of them singletons. These data also formed part of another study, on T cells in Graves' hyperthyroidism and ophthalmopathy.

Material: peripheral blood mononuclear cells (PBMCs), obtained at new diagnosis, from a patient treated with antithyroid drugs. These receptors all come from a man aged 18 to 29 with Graves disease. Each CDR3 is given with its conserved first and last residue. D genes are given only for firm matches. Clone size is given for some rows only: seen once, a few or many times, or a class if the clone is expanded.

V gene: TRBV29-1; J gene: TRBJ1-2; clone size: few; D gene: -; CDR3 protein: CSVEAPRGFGGYTF; CDR3 DNA: TGCAGCGTTGAAGCCCCGCGGGGGTTCGGGGGCTACACCTTC
V gene: TRBV27; J gene: TRBJ2-1; clone size: many; D gene: TRBD1; CDR3 protein: CASRAGTGGYNEQFF; CDR3 DNA: TGTGCCAGCAGGGCCGGGACAGGGGGCTACAATGAGCAGTTCTTC
V gene: TRBV5-6; J gene: TRBJ2-6; clone size: few; D gene: -; CDR3 protein: CASSLGRDSYRSGANVLTF; CDR3 DNA: TGTGCCAGCAGCTTAGGTCGGGACTCCTACCGCTCTGGGGCCAACGTCCTGACTTTC
V gene: TRBV6-5; J gene: TRBJ2-1; clone size: -; D gene: -; CDR3 protein: CASSYLIAAIRSYNEQFF; CDR3 DNA: TGTGCCAGCAGTTACTTAATAGCGGCTATCCGATCCTACAATGAGCAGTTCTTC
V gene: TRBV4-1; J gene: TRBJ2-3; clone size: few; D gene: TRBD2; CDR3 protein: CASSLRLARTDTQYF; CDR3 DNA: TGCGCCAGCAGCCTCAGACTAGCGCGCACAGATACGCAGTATTTT
V gene: TRBV2; J gene: TRBJ1-6; clone size: -; D gene: TRBD1; CDR3 protein: CASLSAGQHYNSPLHF; CDR3 DNA: TGTGCCAGCTTATCCGCGGGACAGCACTATAATTCACCCCTCCACTTT
V gene: TRBV11-2; J gene: TRBJ2-7; clone size: many; D gene: TRBD2; CDR3 protein: CASSLGGLAGVGYEQYF; CDR3 DNA: TGTGCCAGCAGCTTAGGGGGGCTAGCGGGAGTTGGGTACGAGCAGTACTTC
V gene: TRBV4-1; J gene: TRBJ2-1; clone size: -; D gene: -; CDR3 protein: CASSQVSGAYNEQFF; CDR3 DNA: TGCGCCAGCAGCCAAGTCTCTGGAGCCTACAATGAGCAGTTCTTC
V gene: TRBV6-1; J gene: TRBJ2-1; clone size: many; D gene: -; CDR3 protein: CASSEVRGNEQFF; CDR3 DNA: TGTGCCAGCAGTGAAGTCCGGGGGAATGAGCAGTTCTTC
V gene: TRBV7-2; J gene: TRBJ2-7; clone size: many; D gene: TRBD2; CDR3 protein: CASSPRGGWGGGGPEQYF; CDR3 DNA: TGTGCCAGCAGCCCCCGGGGGGGGTGGGGCGGTGGTGGGCCCGAGCAGTACTTC
V gene: TRBV13; J gene: TRBJ2-7; clone size: many; D gene: TRBD2; CDR3 protein: CASSFAGGPSYEQYF; CDR3 DNA: TGTGCCAGCAGCTTCGCGGGAGGCCCCTCCTACGAGCAGTACTTC
V gene: TRBV7-3; J gene: TRBJ2-5; clone size: few; D gene: TRBD2; CDR3 protein: CASSSSGGGQETQYF; CDR3 DNA: TGTGCCAGCAGCTCCAGCGGGGGGGGACAAGAGACCCAGTACTTC
V gene: TRBV30; J gene: TRBJ1-5; clone size: many; D gene: -; CDR3 protein: CARGEGPGSNQPQHF; CDR3 DNA: TGTGCCCGGGGTGAGGGGCCGGGGAGCAATCAGCCCCAGCATTTT
V gene: TRBV29-1; J gene: TRBJ2-5; clone size: few; D gene: -; CDR3 protein: CSVVLRGRETQYF; CDR3 DNA: TGCAGCGTTGTCTTAAGGGGGAGGGAGACCCAGTACTTC
V gene: TRBV30; J gene: TRBJ2-7; clone size: few; D gene: TRBD2; CDR3 protein: CALGLAGGPSEQYF; CDR3 DNA: TGTGCCTTGGGACTAGCGGGAGGGCCTTCCGAGCAGTACTTC
V gene: TRBV20-1; J gene: TRBJ2-3; clone size: few; D gene: TRBD2; CDR3 protein: CSASFPSGAAYTQYF; CDR3 DNA: TGCAGTGCTAGTTTTCCTAGCGGGGCTGCTTATACGCAGTATTTT
V gene: TRBV10-3; J gene: TRBJ2-7; clone size: few; D gene: -; CDR3 protein: CAIRNPLGTAYEQYF; CDR3 DNA: TGTGCCATCAGGAACCCATTGGGGACGGCTTACGAGCAGTACTTC
V gene: TRBV19; J gene: TRBJ1-3; clone size: -; D gene: -; CDR3 protein: CASTYQVGLGNTIYF; CDR3 DNA: TGTGCCAGTACCTATCAGGTTGGGCTGGGAAACACCATATATTTT
V gene: TRBV20-1; J gene: TRBJ2-3; clone size: many; D gene: TRBD2; CDR3 protein: CSASASGGPDTQYF; CDR3 DNA: TGCAGTGCTAGTGCCAGCGGGGGGCCAGATACGCAGTATTTT
V gene: TRBV6-6; J gene: TRBJ1-5; clone size: -; D gene: -; CDR3 protein: CASSYSLWDDQPQHF; CDR3 DNA: TGTGCCAGCAGTTACTCGTTATGGGACGATCAGCCCCAGCATTTT
V gene: TRBV4-1; J gene: TRBJ2-1; clone size: few; D gene: -; CDR3 protein: CASSQEEALYNEQFF; CDR3 DNA: TGCGCCAGCAGCCAAGAGGAGGCCCTTTACAATGAGCAGTTCTTC
V gene: TRBV19; J gene: TRBJ2-5; clone size: few; D gene: -; CDR3 protein: CASSMRVAETQYF; CDR3 DNA: TGTGCCAGTAGTATGCGAGTAGCCGAGACCCAGTACTTC
V gene: TRBV28; J gene: TRBJ2-5; clone size: many; D gene: TRBD1; CDR3 protein: CASSPPTGAGETQYF; CDR3 DNA: TGTGCCAGCAGTCCTCCAACAGGGGCAGGGGAGACCCAGTACTTC
V gene: TRBV19; J gene: TRBJ1-1; clone size: few; D gene: -; CDR3 protein: CASSLSQVNTEAFF; CDR3 DNA: TGTGCCAGTAGCTTATCACAGGTGAACACTGAAGCTTTCTTT
V gene: TRBV30; J gene: TRBJ1-1; clone size: many; D gene: -; CDR3 protein: CAWRGYSEAFF; CDR3 DNA: TGTGCCTGGAGGGGGTACTCGGAAGCTTTCTTT
V gene: TRBV20-1; J gene: TRBJ1-1; clone size: -; D gene: TRBD1; CDR3 protein: CSAFTGVRLNTEAFF; CDR3 DNA: TGCAGTGCTTTCACAGGGGTGAGACTGAACACTGAAGCTTTCTTT
V gene: TRBV3-1; J gene: TRBJ1-1; clone size: many; D gene: -; CDR3 protein: CASSPSHSRRNTEAFF; CDR3 DNA: TGTGCCAGCAGCCCCTCTCACAGCCGGCGGAACACTGAAGCTTTCTTT
V gene: TRBV5-4; J gene: TRBJ1-4; clone size: -; D gene: TRBD1; CDR3 protein: CASSKTGTGRPNEKLFF; CDR3 DNA: TGTGCCAGCAGCAAAACCGGGACAGGGAGGCCTAATGAAAAACTGTTTTTT
V gene: TRBV20-1; J gene: TRBJ2-1; clone size: few; D gene: TRBD2; CDR3 protein: CSARSVASGTNEQFF; CDR3 DNA: TGCAGTGCTAGATCGGTGGCTAGCGGGACTAATGAGCAGTTCTTC
V gene: TRBV9; J gene: TRBJ2-5; clone size: -; D gene: -; CDR3 protein: CASSANLAHGGETQYF; CDR3 DNA: TGTGCCAGCAGCGCCAACCTAGCCCATGGGGGAGAGACCCAGTACTTC
V gene: TRBV7-3; J gene: TRBJ2-5; clone size: few; D gene: TRBD1; CDR3 protein: CANSSIRGPQETQYF; CDR3 DNA: TGTGCCAACAGCTCAATCAGGGGGCCCCAGGAGACCCAGTACTTC
V gene: TRBV3-1; J gene: TRBJ2-1; clone size: -; D gene: TRBD2; CDR3 protein: CASSPGLAGGFGNEQFF; CDR3 DNA: TGTGCCAGCAGCCCGGGACTAGCGGGAGGGTTTGGCAATGAGCAGTTCTTC
V gene: TRBV5-1; J gene: TRBJ2-3; clone size: -; D gene: -; CDR3 protein: CASSPIRADTQYF; CDR3 DNA: TGCGCCAGCAGCCCTATCCGGGCAGATACGCAGTATTTT
V gene: TRBV12-3/TRBV12-4; J gene: TRBJ2-3; clone size: many; D gene: -; CDR3 protein: CASSRRRGTDTQYF; CDR3 DNA: TGTGCCAGCAGCCGACGGAGGGGTACAGATACGCAGTATTTT
V gene: TRBV13; J gene: TRBJ2-5; clone size: few; D gene: TRBD2; CDR3 protein: CASSFEGLAGRETQYF; CDR3 DNA: TGTGCCAGCAGCTTCGAGGGACTAGCGGGAAGAGAGACCCAGTACTTC
V gene: TRBV13; J gene: TRBJ1-5; clone size: -; D gene: TRBD1; CDR3 protein: CASSLARGQYSNQPQHF; CDR3 DNA: TGTGCCAGCAGCTTAGCGAGGGGGCAGTATAGCAATCAGCCCCAGCATTTT
V gene: TRBV6-1; J gene: TRBJ2-1; clone size: few; D gene: TRBD2; CDR3 protein: CASRVLADPYNEQFF; CDR3 DNA: TGTGCCAGCAGAGTCCTAGCGGACCCCTACAATGAGCAGTTCTTC
V gene: TRBV7-9; J gene: TRBJ2-7; clone size: many; D gene: -; CDR3 protein: CASSFGLHEQYF; CDR3 DNA: TGTGCCAGCAGCTTCGGCCTACACGAGCAGTACTTC
V gene: TRBV28; J gene: TRBJ1-1; clone size: many; D gene: TRBD1; CDR3 protein: CASSLGGTTEAFF; CDR3 DNA: TGTGCCAGCAGCTTAGGGGGCACCACTGAAGCTTTCTTT
V gene: TRBV20-1; J gene: TRBJ2-4; clone size: -; D gene: -; CDR3 protein: CSARGGQLAKNIQYF; CDR3 DNA: TGCAGTGCTAGAGGGGGTCAGCTAGCCAAAAACATTCAGTACTTC
V gene: TRBV7-9; J gene: TRBJ1-1; clone size: few; D gene: TRBD1; CDR3 protein: CASSTSGGPGTEAFF; CDR3 DNA: TGTGCCAGCAGCACCTCAGGGGGCCCGGGCACTGAAGCTTTCTTT
V gene: TRBV6-2/TRBV6-3; J gene: TRBJ1-1; clone size: many; D gene: TRBD1; CDR3 protein: CATTRGSGTEAFF; CDR3 DNA: TGTGCCACCACCAGGGGGTCGGGCACTGAAGCTTTCTTT
V gene: TRBV27; J gene: TRBJ2-7; clone size: many; D gene: -; CDR3 protein: CASSPTGQGEQYF; CDR3 DNA: TGTGCCAGCAGCCCAACGGGACAAGGGGAGCAGTACTTC
V gene: TRBV6-5; J gene: TRBJ1-1; clone size: -; D gene: -; CDR3 protein: CASSYWGPGTVNTEAFF; CDR3 DNA: TGTGCCAGCAGTTACTGGGGCCCCGGGACGGTAAACACTGAAGCTTTCTTT
V gene: TRBV2; J gene: TRBJ2-7; clone size: many; D gene: -; CDR3 protein: CASSVLTVYEQYF; CDR3 DNA: TGTGCCAGCAGTGTCCTGACTGTCTACGAGCAGTACTTC
V gene: TRBV7-8; J gene: TRBJ1-5; clone size: many; D gene: TRBD1; CDR3 protein: CASSSDRDQPQHF; CDR3 DNA: TGTGCCAGCAGCTCAGACAGGGATCAGCCCCAGCATTTT
V gene: TRBV19; J gene: TRBJ1-1; clone size: many; D gene: -; CDR3 protein: CASTMGLEAFF; CDR3 DNA: TGTGCCAGTACTATGGGCCTGGAAGCTTTCTTT